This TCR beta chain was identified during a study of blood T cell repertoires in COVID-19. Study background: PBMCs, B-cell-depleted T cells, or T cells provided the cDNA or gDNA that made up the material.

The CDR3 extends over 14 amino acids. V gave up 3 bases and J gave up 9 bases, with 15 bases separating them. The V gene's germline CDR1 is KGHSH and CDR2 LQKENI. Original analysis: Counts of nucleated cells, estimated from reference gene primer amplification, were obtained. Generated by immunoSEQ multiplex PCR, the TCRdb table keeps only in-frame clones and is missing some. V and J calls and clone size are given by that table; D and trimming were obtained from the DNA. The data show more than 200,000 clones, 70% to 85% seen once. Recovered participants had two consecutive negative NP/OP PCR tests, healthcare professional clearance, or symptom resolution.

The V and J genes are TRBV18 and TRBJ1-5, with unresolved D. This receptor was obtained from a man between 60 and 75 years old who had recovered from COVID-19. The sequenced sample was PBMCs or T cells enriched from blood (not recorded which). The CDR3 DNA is TGTGCCAGCTCACCGGGAGACGGCGAACGGCCCCAGCATTTT. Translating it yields CASSPGDGERPQHF.